This T cell receptor (beta chain) was captured by sequencing in a study of T cell repertoires in cytomegalovirus infection. Study-wide context: HLA-C-restricted CMV epitopes, recently identified, and well-studied HLA-B-restricted ones were used by the study. Public TCR beta signatures marked donors with CMV infection and the matching HLA. Notes on the study in general: People with CMV and the relevant HLA were identified by cumulative public TCR beta family frequency. Clonotypes of TCR beta that were HLA-C-restricted and CMV-specific dominated the ex vivo response.

This CDR3 contains 13 residues. Deletions cut 0 bases from V and 10 bases from J, with 10 bases between. Germline CDR1 MNHEY, CDR2 SVGAGI. On this clonotype itself: Antigen specificity is unknown.

A single record per CDR3 protein comes from TCRdb applying MiXCR to the reads. The sample comprises some 800,000 distinct CDR3 sequences, roughly 33% of which are singletons, and around 12% rests with the top ten. This specimen was cultured CD8+ T cells from PBMCs, taken from culture after CMV antigen stimulation. The TCR was taken from a human donor in good health (CMV status not recorded). Some clones in this sample may be carry-over from other donors' samples. V usage is TRBV6-5 and J usage is TRBJ2-1; unclear D gene. The CDR3 reads CASSYSTRREQFF. In DNA form, the CDR3 reads TGTGCCAGCAGTTACTCAACACGTAGGGAGCAGTTCTTC.